This TCR beta chain derives from a study of cytomegalovirus exposure and HLA in healthy donors. The PCR ran on 60 Vbeta and 13 Jbeta primers. Assay: immunoSEQ multiplex PCR; the TCRdb copy retains only in-frame clones and omits some. This repertoire shows 110,000 to 150,000 clones, roughly 76% found once; its top ten account for over 13%. The V and J ends lost 2 bases and 8 bases, in that order; junction bases with no gene match: 4. This CDR3 has 13 amino acids. In germline, CDR1 is MNHEY, CDR2 SMNVEV (reference sequence). The clonotype originates from a human donor in good health. The chain carries TRBV27 and TRBJ1-2, with 8 positions matching TRBD1. The sequencing input was PBMCs. The CDR3 spells CASSLQGARGYTF. For the CDR3, the DNA is TGTGCCAGCAGTTTACAGGGGGCTCGGGGCTACACCTTC.